One sample yielded the 5 T cell receptor beta chains listed below, sequenced in a study of blood T cell repertoires in COVID-19. Sequencing was performed with immunoSEQ multiplex PCR; in TCRdb, only in-frame clones are kept and a portion is missing. The profile shows around 84,000 clones, over 65% of them singletons. Sequencing was done on a sample of peripheral blood. The receptors shown here come from a man aged 50 to 59 with active or convalescent COVID-19.

The V call is TRBV4-3, the J call TRBJ2-3; TRBD1 matches at 8 bases. CDR3 length equals 17 residues. V was pared by 1 base and J by 3 bases, with 9 bases of the junction left unmatched. Germline-derived CDR1 and CDR2 are LGHNA and YSLEER. The CDR3 nucleotides read TGCGCCAGCAGCCAAGGGACAGGGTATAGATTAACAGATACGCAGTATTTT. Translating gives CASSQGTGYRLTDTQYF.

This clone was recorded once. The genes are TRBV3-1 (or the pseudogene TRBV3-2) and TRBJ2-3, with 8 nucleotides matching TRBD2. Germline loops: CDR1 LGHDT, CDR2 YNNKEL (reference sequence). Trimming removed 4 bases from V and 3 bases from J; junction bases left unmatched: 9. The CDR3 spans 16 residues. CDR3 sequence reads: CASSRRVSGGTDTQYF. CDR3 DNA: TGTGCCAGCAGCCGACGTGTAAGCGGGGGTACAGATACGCAGTATTTT.

The V and J genes are TRBV6-1 and TRBJ2-1; TRBD2 matches at 11 bases. J gave up 4 bases and V 4 bases, and 6 bases lay outside the gene matches. The CDR3 totals 16 residues. Germline V lookup: CDR1 MNHNS, CDR2 SASEGT. The CDR3 loop is CASSGISGGGYNEQFF. DNA for the CDR3: TGTGCCAGCAGTGGGATTAGCGGGGGGGGATACAATGAGCAGTTCTTC.

The V call is TRBV9, the J call TRBJ2-2, with TRBD1 identical over 8 bases. This CDR3 has 15 amino acids. With 3 bases clipped from V and 5 bases from J, the junction kept 6 bases outside the gene matches. In germline, CDR1 is SGDLS, CDR2 YYNGEE. CDR3 coding DNA: TGTGCCAGCAGCGCGGACAGGGATGAGACCGGGGAGCTGTTTTTT. Its translation is CASSADRDETGELFF. The variable domain in full, with the rest retrieved from reference TRBV9 and TRBJ2-2, is DSGVTQTPKHLITATGQRVTLRCSPRSGDLSVYWYQQSLDQGLQFLIQYYNGEERAKGNILERFSAQQFPDLHSELNLSSLELGDSALYFCASSADRDETGELFFGEGSRLTVL.

The gene calls are TRBV5-1 and TRBJ1-2, with a weak D call TRBD1 (6 bases). CDR1 SGHRS and CDR2 YFSETQ come from the germline V gene. V was cut by 7 bases and J by 3 bases, with 16 bases left in between. CDR3 length: 14 amino acids. Here the CDR3 reads CASGRDRSDYGYTF. CDR3 nucleotide sequence: TGCGCCAGCGGACGAGACAGGTCCGACTATGGCTACACCTTC.